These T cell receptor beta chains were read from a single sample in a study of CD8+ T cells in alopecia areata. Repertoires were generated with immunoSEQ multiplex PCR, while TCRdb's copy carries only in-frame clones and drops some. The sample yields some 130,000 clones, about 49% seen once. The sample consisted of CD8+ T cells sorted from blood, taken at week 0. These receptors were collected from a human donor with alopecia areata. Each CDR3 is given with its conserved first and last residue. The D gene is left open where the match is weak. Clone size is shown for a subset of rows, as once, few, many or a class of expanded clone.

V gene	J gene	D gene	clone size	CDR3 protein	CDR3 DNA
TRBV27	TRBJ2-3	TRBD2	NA	CASSTLTSGGTDTQYF	TGTGCCAGCAGTACACTGACTAGCGGGGGCACAGATACGCAGTATTTT
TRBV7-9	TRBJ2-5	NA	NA	CASSWDGGQETQYF	TGTGCCAGCAGCTGGGATGGGGGGCAGGAGACCCAGTACTTC
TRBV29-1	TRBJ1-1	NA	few	CSVLQGSGEAFF	TGCAGCGTCCTACAGGGAAGCGGTGAAGCTTTCTTT
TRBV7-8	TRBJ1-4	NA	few	CASRPKGTNEKLFF	TGTGCCAGCAGGCCAAAGGGGACTAATGAAAAACTGTTTTTT
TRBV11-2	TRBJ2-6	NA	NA	CASNPAKGVSGANVLTF	TGTGCCAGCAACCCGGCAAAGGGGGTCTCTGGGGCCAACGTCCTGACTTTC
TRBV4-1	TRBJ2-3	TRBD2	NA	CASSRTAGVPSDTQYF	TGCGCCAGCAGCCGTACGGCGGGGGTCCCATCGGATACGCAGTATTTT
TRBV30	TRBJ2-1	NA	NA	CASYAGNNEQFF	TGTGCCTCGTACGCGGGGAACAATGAGCAGTTCTTC
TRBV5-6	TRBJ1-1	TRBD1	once	CASSSGGAGNTEAFF	TGTGCCAGCAGCTCAGGGGGCGCGGGGAACACTGAAGCTTTCTTT
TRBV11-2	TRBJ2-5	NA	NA	CASSLRLGRETQYF	TGTGCCAGCAGCCTCCGGTTGGGGCGGGAGACCCAGTACTTC
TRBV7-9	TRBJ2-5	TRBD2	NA	CASSPTSGGLSQETQYF	TGTGCCAGCAGCCCCACTAGCGGGGGCCTCTCGCAAGAGACCCAGTACTTC
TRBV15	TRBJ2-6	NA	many	CATSRDRSSGANVLTF	TGTGCCACCAGCAGAGATCGGAGCTCTGGGGCCAACGTCCTGACTTTC
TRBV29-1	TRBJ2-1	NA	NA	CSVVEYNEQFF	TGCAGCGTTGTAGAGTACAATGAGCAGTTCTTC
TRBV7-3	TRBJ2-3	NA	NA	CASSLYARRTDTQYF	TGTGCCAGCAGCTTATATGCGCGGCGCACAGATACGCAGTATTTT
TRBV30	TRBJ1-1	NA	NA	CAWSVSRNTEAFF	TGTGCCTGGAGTGTATCCAGGAACACTGAAGCTTTCTTT
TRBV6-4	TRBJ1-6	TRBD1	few	CASSDSGGNSPLHF	TGTGCCAGCAGTGACTCAGGGGGCAATTCACCCCTCCACTTT
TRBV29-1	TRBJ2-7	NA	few	CSVVGGTYEQYF	TGCAGCGTTGTTGGCGGCACCTACGAGCAGTACTTC
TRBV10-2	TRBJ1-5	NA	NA	CASSETGFYQPQHF	TGCGCCAGCAGTGAGACAGGGTTTTATCAGCCCCAGCATTTT
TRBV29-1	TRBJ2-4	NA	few	CSVVAENIQYF	TGCAGCGTTGTGGCGGAAAACATTCAGTACTTC
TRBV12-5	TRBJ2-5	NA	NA	CASCERGGLQETQYF	TGTGCTAGTTGTGAGAGAGGGGGGTTACAAGAGACCCAGTACTTC
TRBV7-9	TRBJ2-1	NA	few	CASSLDGEQFF	TGTGCCAGCAGCCTGGACGGTGAGCAGTTCTTC
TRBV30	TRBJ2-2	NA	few	CAWSRGSTGELFF	TGTGCCTGGAGCAGGGGAAGCACCGGGGAGCTGTTTTTT
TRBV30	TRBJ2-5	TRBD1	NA	CAWKTLTGAQETQYF	TGTGCCTGGAAGACCTTAACAGGGGCGCAAGAGACCCAGTACTTC
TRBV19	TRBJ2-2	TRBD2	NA	CASTPSPGLAEPNTGELFF	TGTGCCAGTACCCCCTCTCCGGGACTAGCGGAACCGAACACCGGGGAGCTGTTTTTT
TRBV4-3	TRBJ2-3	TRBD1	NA	CASRDRGTDTQYF	TGCGCCAGCAGGGACAGGGGAACAGATACGCAGTATTTT
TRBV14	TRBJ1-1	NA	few	CASSQGNYENTEAFF	TGTGCCAGCAGCCAAGGGAATTACGAGAACACTGAAGCTTTCTTT
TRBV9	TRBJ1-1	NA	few	CASNLGELSTEAFF	TGTGCCAGCAATCTCGGAGAACTCTCCACTGAAGCTTTCTTT
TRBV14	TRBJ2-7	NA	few	CASSQAEGLPSYEQYF	TGTGCCAGCAGCCAAGCCGAGGGACTGCCCTCCTACGAGCAGTACTTC
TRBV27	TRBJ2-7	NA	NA	CASSPGRYEQYF	TGTGCCAGCAGCCCCGGCAGGTACGAGCAGTACTTC
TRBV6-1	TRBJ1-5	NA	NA	CASSPQGRQPQHF	TGTGCCAGCAGCCCCCAGGGGAGGCAGCCCCAGCATTTT
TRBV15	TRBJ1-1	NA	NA	CATSFPEGTEAFF	TGTGCCACCAGCTTCCCGGAGGGTACTGAAGCTTTCTTT
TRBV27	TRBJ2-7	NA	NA	CATSNRGGIYEQYF	TGTGCCACCTCGAACAGGGGAGGGATCTACGAGCAGTACTTC
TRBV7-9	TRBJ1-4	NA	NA	CASSLVGPNEKLFF	TGTGCCAGCAGCTTAGTAGGTCCGAATGAAAAACTGTTTTTT
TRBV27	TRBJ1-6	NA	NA	CASSTLQGVDSPLHF	TGTGCCAGCAGTACGCTACAGGGAGTGGACTCACCCCTCCACTTT
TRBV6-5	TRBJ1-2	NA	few	CASSTGGAGAGYTF	TGTGCCAGCAGTACCGGGGGCGCGGGTGCTGGCTACACCTTC
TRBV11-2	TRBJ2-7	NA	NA	CASSLMTATREQYF	TGTGCCAGCAGCTTAATGACAGCTACCCGGGAGCAGTACTTC
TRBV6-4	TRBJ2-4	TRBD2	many	CASSDSGGANIQYF	TGTGCCAGCAGTGACAGCGGGGGGGCCAACATTCAGTACTTC
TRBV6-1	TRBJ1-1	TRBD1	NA	CAGKDRTNTEAFF	TGTGCCGGCAAGGACAGGACGAACACTGAAGCTTTCTTT
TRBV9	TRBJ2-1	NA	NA	CASSVAQGSSYNEQFF	TGTGCCAGCAGCGTAGCCCAGGGAAGCTCCTACAATGAGCAGTTCTTC
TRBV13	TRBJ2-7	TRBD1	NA	CASSPPGGSYEQYF	TGTGCCAGCAGCCCCCCAGGGGGCTCCTACGAGCAGTACTTC
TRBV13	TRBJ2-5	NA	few	CASSLSQETQYF	TGTGCCAGCAGCTTATCCCAGGAGACCCAGTACTTC
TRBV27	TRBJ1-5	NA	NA	CASSPSGVSNQPQHF	TGTGCCAGCAGTCCCTCGGGGGTAAGCAATCAGCCCCAGCATTTT
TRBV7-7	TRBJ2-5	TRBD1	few	CASSLGTGNGETQYF	TGTGCTAGCAGCTTAGGGACAGGGAATGGAGAGACCCAGTACTTC
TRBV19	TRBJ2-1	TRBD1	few	CASSYRLGQAHNEQFF	TGTGCCAGTAGCTATAGGTTGGGACAGGCACACAATGAGCAGTTCTTC
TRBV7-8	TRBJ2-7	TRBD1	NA	CASSSWTGTIHEQYF	TGTGCCAGCAGCTCCTGGACAGGGACGATCCACGAGCAGTACTTC
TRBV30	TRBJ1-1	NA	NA	CRRGNTEAFF	TGTCGTCGGGGGAACACTGAAGCTTTCTTT
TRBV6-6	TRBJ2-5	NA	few	CASSYSMRAQETQYF	TGTGCCAGCAGTTACTCGATGCGGGCTCAAGAGACCCAGTACTTC
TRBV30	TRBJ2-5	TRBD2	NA	CAWSGGGEQYF	TGTGCCTGGAGCGGGGGAGGGGAGCAGTACTTC
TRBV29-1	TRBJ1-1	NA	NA	CSVEWPQETGFF	TGCAGCGTTGAATGGCCCCAGGAAACGGGTTTCTTT
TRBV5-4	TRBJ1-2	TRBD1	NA	CASSLAGGGIESYTF	TGTGCCAGCAGCTTGGCAGGGGGCGGAATCGAGTCCTACACCTTC
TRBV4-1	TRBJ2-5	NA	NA	CASSPEGSIETQYF	TGCGCCAGCAGCCCCGAGGGTTCGATAGAGACCCAGTACTTC
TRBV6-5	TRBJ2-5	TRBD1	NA	CASSFTGEPQETQYF	TGTGCCAGCAGTTTTACAGGGGAACCCCAAGAGACCCAGTACTTC
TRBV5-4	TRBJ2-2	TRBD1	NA	CASSRRGQITNTGELFF	TGTGCCAGCAGCCGACGGGGACAGATAACGAACACCGGGGAGCTGTTTTTT
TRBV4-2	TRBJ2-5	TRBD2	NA	CASSHPASGSETQYF	TGTGCCAGCAGCCACCCGGCTAGCGGGTCAGAGACCCAGTACTTC
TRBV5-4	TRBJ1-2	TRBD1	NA	CASSWVLTGGTRGYGYTF	TGTGCCAGCAGCTGGGTACTTACAGGGGGGACCCGGGGCTATGGCTACACCTTC
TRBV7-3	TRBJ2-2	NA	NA	CASSSHRDTGELFF	TGTGCCAGCAGCTCCCACAGGGACACCGGGGAGCTGTTTTTT